The 8 T cell receptor beta chains listed next were all sequenced from one sample in a study of T cells in Graves' hyperthyroidism and ophthalmopathy. It was RNA transcripts that yielded the amplified TCR beta CDR3 regions. RT-PCR in the first round (using the HTBI primer set) targeted the TCR CDR3. TCRdb re-analysed the multiplex PCR reads in MiXCR, keeping a single row per CDR3 protein. The sample yields fewer than 450,000 distinct CDR3 sequences, about 15% seen once. Sequenced: blood. The source is a woman aged 25 to 39 with Graves' hyperthyroidism that later progressed to Graves' ophthalmopathy.

This clonotype was counted ten times or more. The chain joins TRBV7-2 to TRBJ2-3, with no clear D. CDR1 and CDR2 (germline): SGHTA, FQGNSA. This CDR3 is 12 amino acids long. Trimming took 8 bases from V and 1 from J, leaving 7 bases between them. The CDR3, as DNA: TGTGCCAGCGGTGCGCGCACAGATACGCAGTATTTT. It translates to CASGARTDTQYF.

This clonotype has ten or more counts. The rearrangement links TRBV5-6 to TRBJ1-2, with D uncertain. The V gene's germline CDR1 is SGHDT and CDR2 YYEEEE. This CDR3 region has 13 residues. The germline V and J ends were trimmed by 9 bases and 3 bases, with 15 bases remaining between them. This chain's CDR3 is CATTWGEHYGYTF. As DNA, the CDR3 is TGTGCCACCACCTGGGGTGAACACTATGGCTACACCTTC.

The chain carries TRBV28 and TRBJ1-6; D is possibly TRBD1 (6 bases). The CDR3 has 14 amino acids. Trimming left V 4 bases short and J 12 bases short, with 16 bases between. The germline CDR1 and CDR2 sequences are MDHEN and SYDVKM. This CDR3 reads CASSSVKDSVPLHF. As DNA, the CDR3 is TGTGCCAGCAGTTCCGTCAAGGACAGTGTACCCCTCCACTTT.

The chain carries TRBV7-2 and TRBJ2-1; D ambiguous. Germline CDR1 reads SGHTA; CDR2 reads FQGNSA. The V end was cut by 4 bases, the J end by 3 bases, with 13 bases between. The CDR3 totals 15 residues. The CDR3, as DNA: TGTGCCAGCAGCTCAGTGGCTAGTGGCTACAATGAGCAGTTCTTC. Protein: CASSSVASGYNEQFF.

This clonotype was counted only a few times. V and J are TRBV4-2 and TRBJ2-1, with 7 bases that match TRBD2. The germline CDR1 and CDR2 sequences are LGHNA and YNFKEQ. Unmatched junction bases numbered 2, after V lost 0 bases and J lost 9 bases. The CDR3 spans 13 residues. The CDR3 DNA reads as TGTGCCAGCAGCCAAGATTCGGGGGGTGAGCAGTTCTTC. It translates to CASSQDSGGEQFF.

This clonotype has at least ten counts. The rearrangement uses TRBV29-1 and TRBJ1-2; D perhaps matches TRBD1 (5 bases). Trimming shortened V by 2 bases and J by 4 bases, and 8 bases separated the two germline ends. The CDR3 loop spans 12 amino acids. Germline V CDR1 and CDR2: SQVTM, ANQGSEA. In nucleotides, the CDR3 is TGCAGCGTTGAAATGGGGGGCTATGGCTACACCTTC. Its protein product is CSVEMGGYGYTF.

This chain links TRBV4-1 with TRBJ2-2, with TRBD1 identical over 7 bases. The CDR3 has 17 amino acids. After removal of 0 bases from V and 0 bases from J, the junction contained 4 bases not matched to a gene. CDR1 MGHRA and CDR2 YSYEKL come from the germline V gene. As DNA, the CDR3 is TGCGCCAGCAGCCAAGAGGGACAGCGAACGAACACCGGGGAGCTGTTTTTT. Translation: CASSQEGQRTNTGELFF.

This clonotype was counted ten times or more. At one end, the junction sequence differs from germline, possibly due to a read error. The chain carries TRBV14 and TRBJ2-5; 7 bases are shared with TRBD2. This CDR3 contains 16 residues. Germline assignment: CDR1 SGHDN and CDR2 FVKESK. CDR3: CASSQVGPSGKETQCF. The CDR3 DNA is TGTGCCAGCAGCCAAGTTGGGCCTAGCGGAAAAGAGACCCAGTGCTTC.